The 25 T cell receptor beta chains listed next were all sequenced from one sample in a study of CD8 T cells in Susac syndrome (dated by TCRdb to between 2018 and 2021). The library was obtained by the immunoSEQ multiplex PCR assay. RNA was extracted using the RNeasy kit, and about 0.5 to 1 ug of the RNA was reverse transcribed with random hexamers. Using fastp at Q25 and MiXCR, TCRdb reprocessed the public reads and kept productive beta chains. Rows are combined by CDR3 protein, so each entry shows the most common genes and DNA. For this sample there are more than 100,000 distinct CDR3 sequences; around 75% appear just once. The biggest ten clones account for around 0.51% of the sample. The sample comprised CD8+ T cells from PBMCs. The receptors come from a human donor with multiple sclerosis.

The chain couples TRBV6-1 to TRBJ2-7; D is uncertain. The CDR3 runs 12 residues. Deletions cut 3 bases from V and 3 bases from J, with 6 bases between. From germline, CDR1 is MNHNS and CDR2 SASEGT. The DNA for the CDR3 is TGTGCCAGCAGTGATTTGAGCTACGAGCAGTACTTC. Translating it yields CASSDLSYEQYF.

The chain combines TRBV3-1 with TRBJ2-3; 14 bases agree with TRBD2. CDR3 size: 20 residues. Germline CDR1 LGHDT, CDR2 YNNKEL (reference sequence). Germline trimming cut 1 base from V and 2 bases from J; bases unmatched to any gene: 11. The CDR3 loop is CASSQVRRGLAGAYTDTQYF. The CDR3 DNA follows: TGTGCCAGCAGCCAAGTAAGGAGGGGACTAGCGGGGGCCTACACAGATACGCAGTATTTT.

The chain combines TRBV28 with TRBJ2-3; TRBD2 agrees at 11 bases. CDR3 size: 20 residues. CDR1 is MDHEN, CDR2 SYDVKM, per germline. Trimming removed 6 bases from V and 3 bases from J; junction bases left unmatched: 20. CDR3: CASRSPENSGGAFFTDTQYF. CDR3 DNA sequence: TGTGCCAGCAGATCTCCCGAGAATAGCGGGGGGGCCTTCTTTACAGATACGCAGTATTTT.

The chain couples TRBV30 to TRBJ1-3; the D is unclear. The CDR3 extends over 12 amino acids. CDR1 is GTSNPN and CDR2 is SVGIG in the germline V gene (reference sequence). Trimming cost V 8 bases and J 0 bases, with 8 bases left between them. The CDR3 here is CALWSSGNTIYF. The CDR3 DNA is TGTGCCCTATGGAGCTCTGGAAACACCATATATTTT.

J is TRBJ2-1 and V is TRBV20-1; the match to TRBD2 covers 11 bases. Looked up from germline, CDR1 is DFQATT and CDR2 is SNEGSKA (reference sequence). The CDR3 consists of 14 residues. V trimming: 7 bases; J trimming: 7 bases; junction bases outside the gene matches: 9. Here the CDR3 DNA reads TGCAGTGTCCGAGGGCTAGCGGGAGGAAATGAGCAGTTCTTC. It yields the protein CSVRGLAGGNEQFF.

The V gene is TRBV6-2 or TRBV6-3, the J gene TRBJ2-7, with D perhaps given as TRBD1 or TRBD2 (5 bases each). The germline gives CDR1 MNHEY, CDR2 SVGEGT. The V and J ends lost 0 bases and 7 bases respectively, with 16 bases between them. CDR3 length: 15 amino acids. CDR3 sequence: CASSYSGVRGREQYV. The CDR3 DNA sequence: TGTGCCAGCAGTTACTCGGGGGTTCGAGGGAGAGAGCAGTACGTC.

This chain joins TRBV27 and TRBJ2-1, with D perhaps given as TRBD1 or TRBD2 (5 bases each). Trimming stripped 3 bases from V and 6 bases from J, with 18 bases between. The V gene's germline CDR1 is MNHEY and CDR2 SMNVEV (reference sequence). There are 16 residues in the CDR3. The CDR3 loop reads CASSLRGWSTPNEQFF. CDR3 bases: TGTGCCAGCAGTTTGAGGGGATGGAGCACTCCCAATGAGCAGTTCTTC.

The gene calls are TRBV4-3 and TRBJ1-1; TRBD1 matches at 7 bases. Trimming at V came to 5 bases and at J to 4 bases, leaving 7 bases not matched to a gene. The CDR3 sequence is 14 residues long. CDR1 is LGHNA and CDR2 is YSLEER in the germline V gene. CDR3 protein: CASSTGAEGTEAFF. CDR3 coding DNA: TGCGCCAGCAGCACAGGGGCGGAGGGCACTGAAGCTTTCTTT.

There are a few counts of this clonotype. The chain links TRBV19 to TRBJ1-1; D call uncertain. Trimming took off 5 bases at V and 4 bases at J, with 5 bases between the two ends. The CDR3 totals 11 residues. Germline assignment: CDR1 LNHDA and CDR2 SQIVND (reference sequence). The CDR3 DNA reads TGTGCCAGTAGTTCGGGCACTGAAGCTTTCTTT. The encoded protein is CASSSGTEAFF.

The rearrangement uses TRBV12-5 and TRBJ2-2, with 8 bases aligning to TRBD2. V lost 6 bases to trimming and J lost 7 bases; unmatched junction nucleotides: 4. Germline V gene data show CDR1 as LGHNT and CDR2 as FRNRAP. The CDR3 runs 13 residues. CDR3 region: CASGGTSSGELFF. Here the CDR3 DNA reads TGTGCTAGTGGCGGGACTAGTAGCGGGGAGCTGTTTTTT.

The chain is built from TRBV29-1 and TRBJ1-1; D gene uncertain. Looked up from germline, CDR1 is SQVTM and CDR2 is ANQGSEA. With 8 bases removed from V and 4 bases from J, the gap between germline ends came to 14 bases. The CDR3 contains 12 residues. The CDR3 coding sequence is TGCAGCAGCAGCTTCGAGGGCACTGAAGCTTTCTTT. Protein sequence: CSSSFEGTEAFF.

V and J are TRBV12-3 or TRBV12-4 and TRBJ2-3, with D uncertain. Trimming took 6 bases from V and 2 from J, leaving 3 bases between them. This CDR3 region has 11 residues. CDR3 sequence: CASRITDTQYF. The DNA of the CDR3 is TGTGCCAGCAGAATCACAGATACGCAGTATTTT.

The chain links TRBV20-1 to TRBJ1-5, with TRBD1 matching over 7 bases. Germline V gene sequence: CDR1 DFQATT, CDR2 SNEGSKA (reference sequence). J was trimmed by 3 bases and V by 0 bases; bases with no gene match: 8. This CDR3 is built from 16 residues. The CDR3 reads CSARDKGASINQPQHF. CDR3 nucleotide sequence: TGCAGTGCTAGAGATAAGGGGGCCAGCATCAATCAGCCCCAGCATTTT.

This sequence joins TRBV27 and TRBJ2-2; 8 positions match TRBD1. This CDR3 spans 15 amino acids. With V trimmed by 3 bases and J by 2 bases, 2 bases remained unmatched. Germline V gene sequence: CDR1 MNHEY, CDR2 SMNVEV (reference sequence). The CDR3 region has the DNA TGTGCCAGCAGTTTCAGGGGGCTAAACACCGGGGAGCTGTTTTTT. Translation: CASSFRGLNTGELFF.

This rearrangement joins TRBV6-1 to TRBJ1-1; D is unresolved. Germline-derived CDR1 and CDR2 are MNHNS and SASEGT. The CDR3 has 13 amino acids. Trimming cost V 7 bases and J 1 base, with 10 bases left between them. The CDR3 is CASIWEPNTEAFF. In DNA form, the CDR3 reads TGTGCCAGCATATGGGAGCCGAACACTGAAGCTTTCTTT.

The chain links TRBV5-5 to TRBJ2-7, with a possible D match to TRBD1 (6 bases). CDR3 length: 14 residues. The V gene lost 4 bases and the J gene lost 0 bases, with 11 bases spanning the gap. Looked up from germline, CDR1 is SGHKS and CDR2 is YYEKEE (reference sequence). The CDR3 reads CASSRRDTSYEQYF. The CDR3 DNA sequence: TGTGCCAGCAGCCGCCGGGACACCTCCTACGAGCAGTACTTC.

The genes are TRBV3-1 and TRBJ2-5; D is unresolved. From germline, CDR1 is LGHDT and CDR2 YNNKEL (reference sequence). With 3 bases removed from V and 3 bases from J, the gap between germline ends came to 17 bases. This CDR3 has 16 residues. For the CDR3, the DNA is TGTGCCAGCAGCCACGCTGAAACTAACACGGAAGAGACCCAGTACTTC. Encoded protein: CASSHAETNTEETQYF.

The CDR3 loop reads CASSLYTGELFF. The CDR3 DNA is TGTGCCAGCAGCTTGTACACCGGGGAGCTGTTTTTT. The gene calls are TRBV13 and TRBJ2-2; D is undetermined. Trimming shortened V by 3 bases and J by 3 bases, and 2 bases separated the two germline ends. CDR3 length: 12 amino acids. Germline lookup yields CDR1 PRHDT and CDR2 FYEKMQ (reference sequence).

The rearrangement links TRBV12-3 or TRBV12-4 to TRBJ2-7; tentative D call: TRBD1 (5 bases). The ends were cut back, 6 bases at V and 5 bases at J, with 11 bases in the middle. The CDR3 extends over 12 amino acids. The CDR3 here is CASSFRVDEQYV. The CDR3, as DNA: TGTGCCAGCAGCTTCAGGGTGGACGAGCAGTACGTC.

The J gene is TRBJ2-7, the V gene TRBV13, with TRBD1 matching 9 bases. J was trimmed by 6 bases and V by 3 bases; bases with no gene match: 6. The CDR3 extends over 14 amino acids. Germline V lookup: CDR1 PRHDT, CDR2 FYEKMQ (reference sequence). The CDR3 sequence: CASSFRDRVGEQYF. DNA of the CDR3: TGTGCCAGCAGCTTCCGGGACAGGGTAGGCGAGCAGTACTTC.

This clonotype was seen just once. The rearrangement joins TRBV11-3 to TRBJ1-2; tentatively, D is TRBD1 (6 bases). The CDR3 spans 17 residues. CDR1 SGHNT and CDR2 YENEEA come from the germline V gene. V was clipped by 5 bases and J by 0 bases, with 19 bases between them. The DNA of the CDR3 is TGTGCCAGCAGCCTTCGAGGGCGGGACACGTCTAACTATGGCTACACCTTC. This codes for CASSLRGRDTSNYGYTF.

V gene TRBV20-1 combines with J gene TRBJ2-1, with 7 nucleotides matching TRBD2. J gave up 0 bases and V 0 bases, and 5 bases lay outside the gene matches. In germline, CDR1 is DFQATT, CDR2 SNEGSKA (reference sequence). The CDR3 runs to 16 residues. CDR3 sequence: CSARDNGGSSYNEQFF. The CDR3 DNA sequence: TGCAGTGCTAGAGATAACGGCGGGAGCTCCTACAATGAGCAGTTCTTC.

The chain couples TRBV12-3 or TRBV12-4 to TRBJ2-3, with 7 bases identical to TRBD1. The CDR3 loop spans 15 amino acids. V was pared by 0 bases and J by 6 bases, with 6 bases of the junction left unmatched. CDR3 sequence reads: CASSLAPTGYDTQYF. CDR3 DNA sequence: TGTGCCAGCAGTTTAGCGCCGACAGGGTACGATACGCAGTATTTT.

The chain uses TRBV2 and TRBJ2-3, with 8 bases lining up with TRBD2. The CDR3 spans 15 residues. Looked up from germline, CDR1 is SNHLY and CDR2 is FYNNEI. The trim removed 7 bases at V and 4 bases at J, leaving 10 bases unmatched. The CDR3 DNA reads as TGTGCCAGCAAGTTGTCAGCGGGAGTGGCAGATACGCAGTATTTT. Residues: CASKLSAGVADTQYF.

V usage is TRBV29-1 and J usage is TRBJ2-7, with D possibly being TRBD1 (6 bases). Trimming shortened V by 3 bases and J by 0 bases, and 15 bases separated the two germline ends. Germline V lookup: CDR1 SQVTM, CDR2 ANQGSEA. The CDR3 has 15 amino acids. The CDR3 nucleotides read TGCAGCGTTGAGCAATACAGGGACCACTCCTACGAGCAGTACTTC. Its protein is CSVEQYRDHSYEQYF.